This TCR beta chain was captured by sequencing in a study of blood T cell repertoires in COVID-19. The wider study: Samples of COVID-19 (acute and convalescent) were obtained from the United States, Italy and Spain. T cells, B-cell-depleted T cells, or PBMCs provided the cDNA or gDNA that served as material.

This clone showed up just once. The ends lost 7 bases at V and 6 bases at J; junction bases unmatched: 9. CDR1 is MGHRA, CDR2 YSYEKL, per germline. The CDR3 length is 15 residues. Per the original data handling: Reference gene primer amplification gave estimated nucleated cell counts. Measured with immunoSEQ multiplex PCR; TCRdb has only the in-frame clones, and not every one. The V and J calls and the clone size are those of that table, but D and trimming were determined from the DNA. Of roughly 250,000 clones in the sample, about 91% were seen once. The chain has TRBV4-1 and TRBJ1-6, with 7 bases fitting TRBD1. The sample was PBMCs or T cells enriched from blood (not recorded which). The clonotype was recovered from a woman aged 40 to 49 with acute COVID-19. CDR3 sequence: CASIDQTGSNSPLHF. CDR3 nucleotide sequence: TGCGCCAGCATAGACCAGACAGGGAGTAATTCACCCCTCCACTTT.